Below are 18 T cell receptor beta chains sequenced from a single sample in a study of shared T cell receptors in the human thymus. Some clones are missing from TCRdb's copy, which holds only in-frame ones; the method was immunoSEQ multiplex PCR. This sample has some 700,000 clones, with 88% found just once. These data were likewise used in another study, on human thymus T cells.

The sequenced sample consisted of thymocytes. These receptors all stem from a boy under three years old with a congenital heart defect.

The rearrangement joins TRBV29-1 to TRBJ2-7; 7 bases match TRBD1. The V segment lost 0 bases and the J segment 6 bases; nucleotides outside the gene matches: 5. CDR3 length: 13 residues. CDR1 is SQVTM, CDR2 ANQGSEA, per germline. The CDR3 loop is CSVEDRGSGEQYF. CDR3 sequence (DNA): TGCAGCGTTGAAGACAGGGGGTCAGGCGAGCAGTACTTC.

CDR3 nucleotides: TGTGCCAGCAGTGACCCCACCCAGGGGGTGCTCTTTCACGAGCAGTACTTC. Encoded protein: CASSDPTQGVLFHEQYF. The V call is TRBV25-1, the J call TRBJ2-7; 7 bases match TRBD1. The CDR3 runs to 17 residues. The V and J ends lost 3 bases and 5 bases, in that order; junction bases with no gene match: 16. Germline V gives CDR1 MGHDK, CDR2 SYGVNS.

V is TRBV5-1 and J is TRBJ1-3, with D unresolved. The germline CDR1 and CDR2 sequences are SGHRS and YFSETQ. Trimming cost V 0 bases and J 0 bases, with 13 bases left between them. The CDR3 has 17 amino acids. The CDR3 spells CASSLGWRARSGNTIYF. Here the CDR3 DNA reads TGCGCCAGCAGCTTGGGTTGGAGGGCCCGCTCTGGAAACACCATATATTTT.

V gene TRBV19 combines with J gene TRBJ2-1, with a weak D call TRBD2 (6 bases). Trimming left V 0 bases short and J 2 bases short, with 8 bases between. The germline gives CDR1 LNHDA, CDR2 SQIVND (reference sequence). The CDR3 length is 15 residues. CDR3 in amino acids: CASSIDGGAYNEQFF. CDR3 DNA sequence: TGTGCCAGTAGTATAGATGGCGGGGCCTACAATGAGCAGTTCTTC.

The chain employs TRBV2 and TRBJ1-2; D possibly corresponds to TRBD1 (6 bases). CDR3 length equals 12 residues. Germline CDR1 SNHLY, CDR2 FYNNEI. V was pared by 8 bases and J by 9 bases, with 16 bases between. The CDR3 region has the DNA TGTGCCAGCCGGGACACCGAGGGACGCTACACCTTC. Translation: CASRDTEGRYTF.

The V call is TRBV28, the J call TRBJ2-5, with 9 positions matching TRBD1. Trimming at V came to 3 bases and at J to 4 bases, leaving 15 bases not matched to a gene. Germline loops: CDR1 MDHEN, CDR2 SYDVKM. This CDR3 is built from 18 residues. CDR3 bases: TGTGCCAGCAGTTTTGATTACGCGACAGGGGGGCGGTTAGAGACCCAGTACTTC. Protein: CASSFDYATGGRLETQYF.

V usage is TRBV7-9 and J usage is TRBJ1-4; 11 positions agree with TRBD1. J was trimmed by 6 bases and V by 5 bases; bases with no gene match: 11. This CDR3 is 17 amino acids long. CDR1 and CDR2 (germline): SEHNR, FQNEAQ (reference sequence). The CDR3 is CASSPPRDRGRDEKLFF. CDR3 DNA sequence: TGTGCCAGCAGCCCACCTAGGGACAGGGGGAGAGATGAAAAACTGTTTTTT.

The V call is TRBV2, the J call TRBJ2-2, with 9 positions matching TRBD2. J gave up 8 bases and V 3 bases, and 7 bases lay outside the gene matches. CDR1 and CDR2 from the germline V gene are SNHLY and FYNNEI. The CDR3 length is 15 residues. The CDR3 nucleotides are TGTGCCAGCAGTGACGGGCGGGAGGGACAGGGGGAGCTGTTTTTT. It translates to CASSDGREGQGELFF.

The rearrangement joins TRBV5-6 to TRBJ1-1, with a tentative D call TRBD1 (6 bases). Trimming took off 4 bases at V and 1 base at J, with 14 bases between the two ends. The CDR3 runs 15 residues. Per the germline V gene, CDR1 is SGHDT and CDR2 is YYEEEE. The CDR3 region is CASSPEGRGNTEAFF. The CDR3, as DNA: TGTGCCAGCAGCCCCGAAGGCAGGGGGAACACTGAAGCTTTCTTT. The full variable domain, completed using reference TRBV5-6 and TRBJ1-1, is DAGVTQSPTHLIKTRGQQVTLRCSPKSGHDTVSWYQQALGQGPQFIFQYYEEEERQRGNFPDRFSGHQFPNYSSELNVNALLLGDSALYLCASSPEGRGNTEAFFGQGTRLTVV.

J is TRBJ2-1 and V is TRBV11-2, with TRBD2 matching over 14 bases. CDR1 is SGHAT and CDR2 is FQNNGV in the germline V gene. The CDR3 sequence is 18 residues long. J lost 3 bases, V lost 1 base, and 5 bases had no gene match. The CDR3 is CASSLGGTSGSGYNEQFF. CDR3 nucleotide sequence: TGTGCCAGCAGCTTAGGCGGGACTAGCGGGAGTGGCTACAATGAGCAGTTCTTC.

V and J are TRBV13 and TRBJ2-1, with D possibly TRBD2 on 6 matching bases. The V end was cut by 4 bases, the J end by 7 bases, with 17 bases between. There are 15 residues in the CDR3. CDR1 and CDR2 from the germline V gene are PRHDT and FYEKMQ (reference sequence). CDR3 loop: CASSSAWGERNEQFF. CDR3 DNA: TGTGCCAGCAGCTCTGCCTGGGGGGAGCGGAATGAGCAGTTCTTC.

The DNA for the CDR3 is TGTGCCTGGAGAGGGACAGTTCAAGAGACCCAGTACTTC. It specifies CAWRGTVQETQYF. This chain connects TRBV30 to TRBJ2-5; 7 bases fit TRBD1. The CDR3 contains 13 residues. With 3 bases clipped from V and 2 bases from J, the junction kept 3 bases outside the gene matches. Germline values: CDR1 GTSNPN, CDR2 SVGIG (reference sequence).

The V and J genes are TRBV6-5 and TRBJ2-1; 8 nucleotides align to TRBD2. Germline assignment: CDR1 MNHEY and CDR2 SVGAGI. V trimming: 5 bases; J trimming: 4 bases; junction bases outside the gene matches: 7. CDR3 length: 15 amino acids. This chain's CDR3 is CASSQGTRLYNEQFF. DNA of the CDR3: TGTGCCAGCAGTCAAGGGACTAGGTTGTACAATGAGCAGTTCTTC.

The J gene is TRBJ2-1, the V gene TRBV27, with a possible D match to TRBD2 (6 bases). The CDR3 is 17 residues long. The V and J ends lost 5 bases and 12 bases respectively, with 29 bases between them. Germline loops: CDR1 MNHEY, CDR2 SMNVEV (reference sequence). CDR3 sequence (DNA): TGTGCCAGCAGTAGTTGGGAGGACCCGGTCTCCCCTACTGGGCAGTTCTTC. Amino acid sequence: CASSSWEDPVSPTGQFF.

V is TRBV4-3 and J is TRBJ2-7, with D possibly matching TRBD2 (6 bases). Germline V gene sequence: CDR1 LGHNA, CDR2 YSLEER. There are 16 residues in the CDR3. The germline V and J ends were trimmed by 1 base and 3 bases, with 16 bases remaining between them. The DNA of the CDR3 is TGCGCCAGCAGCCAAGTGAAACTTACTAGCATCTACGAGCAGTACTTC. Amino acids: CASSQVKLTSIYEQYF.

CDR3 protein: CASSIGTGVTYEQYF. In DNA, the CDR3 is TGTGCCAGTAGTATCGGGACAGGGGTTACCTACGAGCAGTACTTC. The rearrangement uses TRBV19 and TRBJ2-7; 10 bases line up with TRBD1. V was pared by 3 bases and J by 2 bases, with 4 bases of the junction left unmatched. Germline CDR1 LNHDA, CDR2 SQIVND (reference sequence). The CDR3 runs 15 residues.

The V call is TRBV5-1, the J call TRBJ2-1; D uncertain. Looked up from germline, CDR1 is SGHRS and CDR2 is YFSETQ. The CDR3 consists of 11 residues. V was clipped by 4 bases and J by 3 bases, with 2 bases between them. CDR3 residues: CASSHYNEQFF. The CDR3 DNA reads TGCGCCAGCAGCCACTACAATGAGCAGTTCTTC.

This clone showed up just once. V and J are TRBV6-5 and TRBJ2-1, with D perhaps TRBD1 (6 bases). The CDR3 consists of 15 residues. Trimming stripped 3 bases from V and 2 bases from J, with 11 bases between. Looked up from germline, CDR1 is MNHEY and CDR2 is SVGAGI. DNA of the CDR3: TGTGCCAGCAGTTATAGGACAGATACCTACAATGAGCAGTTCTTC. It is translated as CASSYRTDTYNEQFF.